Below, 32 T cell receptor beta chains from the same sample are listed, as sequenced in a study of CD8 T cells in ankylosing spondylitis. General observations from the study: Ankylosing spondylitis blood appeared to carry a characteristic TCR beta motif of roughly eight highly homologous variants.

What these receptors recognize is not known. TCRdb itself ran the 5' RACE reads through MiXCR, one entry per CDR3 protein. Seen here are roughly 450,000 distinct CDR3 sequences, 26% observed once, and the top ten hold roughly 0.8%. The source material was blood, either unsorted or a sorted T cell fraction (not recorded which). These receptors all stem from a male donor with ankylosing spondylitis.

In its sample, this clonotype was seen a few times. The genes are TRBV5-1 and TRBJ1-1; 8 nucleotides align to TRBD1. Trimming cost V 3 bases and J 5 bases; bases outside gene matches: 6. The CDR3 has 14 residues. Germline lookup yields CDR1 SGHRS and CDR2 YFSETQ. CDR3 nucleotide sequence: TGCGCCAGCAGCTCGGGACAGGAGGTGACTGAAGCTTTCTTT. Residues: CASSSGQEVTEAFF.

Only a few counts were recorded for this clonotype. V and J are TRBV11-2 and TRBJ2-7; 14 bases agree with TRBD2. V gave up 5 bases and J gave up 6 bases; unmatched junction bases: 12. CDR1 is SGHAT and CDR2 is FQNNGV in the germline V gene. The CDR3 consists of 17 residues. Here the CDR3 reads CASSLLGLAGDGREQYF. Here the CDR3 DNA reads TGTGCCAGCAGCCTCCTGGGACTAGCGGGGGACGGGCGCGAGCAGTACTTC.

This chain connects TRBV7-2 to TRBJ2-2; the match to TRBD1 covers 9 bases. The CDR3 extends over 16 amino acids. Germline trimming cut 4 bases from V and 4 bases from J; bases unmatched to any gene: 7. Germline V lookup: CDR1 SGHTA, CDR2 FQGNSA. In DNA, the CDR3 is TGTGCCAGCAGCTCCAGGACAGGGGCGGGCACCGGGGAGCTGTTTTTT. It codes for CASSSRTGAGTGELFF.

This clonotype was counted between two and nine times. The chain has TRBV20-1 and TRBJ2-2, with 9 bases aligning to TRBD2. The V segment lost 6 bases and the J segment 7 bases; nucleotides outside the gene matches: 12. The CDR3 has 15 residues. Germline V CDR1 and CDR2: DFQATT, SNEGSKA (reference sequence). The DNA for the CDR3 is TGCAGTGCCCCAGCCAGCGGGAGGACGAACGGGGAGCTGTTTTTT. Its protein is CSAPASGRTNGELFF.

The rearrangement links TRBV4-2 to TRBJ2-7; 7 bases are shared with TRBD2. The J segment lost 2 bases and the V segment lost 4 bases, leaving 11 bases of the junction unmatched. The CDR3 runs to 16 residues. CDR1 LGHNA and CDR2 YNFKEQ come from the germline V gene. The CDR3 sequence: CASSPRRAGVAYEQYV. The DNA of the CDR3 is TGTGCCAGCAGCCCTCGTAGGGCGGGAGTTGCCTACGAGCAGTACGTC.

This clonotype was observed a handful of times. The chain is built from TRBV7-9 and TRBJ2-3; 8 positions agree with TRBD2. This CDR3 comprises 15 residues. Trimming took 3 bases from V and 5 from J; bases not matched to a gene: 7. Germline V lookup: CDR1 SEHNR, CDR2 FQNEAQ (reference sequence). In DNA form, the CDR3 reads TGTGCCAGCAGCTTTGGAGCGGGAGCGGGAGATACGCAGTATTTT. This sequence encodes CASSFGAGAGDTQYF.

This clonotype was seen repeatedly, ten times or more. V usage is TRBV29-1 and J usage is TRBJ2-7; D is tentatively TRBD1 or TRBD2 (6 bases each). This CDR3 spans 14 amino acids. Trimming removed 5 bases at V and 4 bases at J, with 18 bases between. Germline CDR1 and CDR2: SQVTM and ANQGSEA. CDR3 sequence reads: CSVPSGGGTYEQYF. The CDR3 DNA follows: TGCAGCGTTCCGTCAGGAGGGGGAACGTACGAGCAGTACTTC.

The chain links TRBV7-2 to TRBJ1-5, with 7 bases identical to TRBD1. V lost 1 base and J lost 7; bases outside the gene matches: 4. Germline V gene sequence: CDR1 SGHTA, CDR2 FQGNSA. This CDR3 has 14 residues. The CDR3 protein is CASSLGQGHQPQHF. CDR3 nucleotide sequence: TGTGCCAGCAGCTTAGGACAGGGTCACCAGCCCCAGCATTTT.

About this clonotype itself: Germline is not matched at one junction end, which may reflect a read error. The chain is built from TRBV12-3 or TRBV12-4 and TRBJ1-3; D is unresolved. The CDR3 spans 15 residues. DNA for the CDR3: TGTGCCAGCAGTTTTTCATATCCTTCTGGAAACACCAAATATTTT. Encoded protein: CASSFSYPSGNTKYF.

Here the CDR3 DNA reads TGTGCCAGCAGCTTAGGGGGGCTCGGAGAGGGTGAGCAGTTCTTC. Its translation is CASSLGGLGEGEQFF. The chain links TRBV7-2 to TRBJ2-1; the D gene is possibly TRBD1 (6 bases). Trimming removed 1 base at V and 9 bases at J, with 16 bases between. In germline, CDR1 is SGHTA, CDR2 FQGNSA. This CDR3 has 15 residues.

A few counts support this clonotype. The chain's CDR3 is CASSLVTGSSYNEQFF. The DNA of the CDR3 is TGCGCCAGCAGCTTGGTGACGGGTTCTTCCTACAATGAGCAGTTCTTC. The chain couples TRBV5-1 to TRBJ2-1, with no clear D. Germline CDR1 SGHRS, CDR2 YFSETQ. CDR3 size: 16 residues. V shed 0 bases and J shed 1 base, with 11 bases lying between them.

The V gene is TRBV2, the J gene TRBJ1-6; D is uncertain. This CDR3 comprises 16 residues. V was cut by 7 bases and J by 0 bases, with 13 bases left in between. Looked up from germline, CDR1 is SNHLY and CDR2 is FYNNEI. For the CDR3, the DNA is TGTGCCAGCAAAGACCCAGATAGCTCCTATAATTCACCCCTCCACTTT. Amino acids: CASKDPDSSYNSPLHF.

The V gene is TRBV19, the J gene TRBJ2-2, with TRBD2 matching 10 bases. This CDR3 has 17 residues. Per the germline V gene, CDR1 is LNHDA and CDR2 is SQIVND (reference sequence). Losses at the gene ends were 1 base for V and 0 bases for J; bases not matched to a gene: 2. CDR3 sequence (DNA): TGTGCCAGTAGTATAGGTACTAGCGGGGCGAACACCGGGGAGCTGTTTTTT. This translates into CASSIGTSGANTGELFF.

The chain is built from TRBV3-1 and TRBJ1-2; 8 bases align to TRBD1. The CDR3 contains 13 residues. V lost 1 base to trimming and J lost 5 bases; unmatched junction nucleotides: 0. Germline V gene data show CDR1 as LGHDT and CDR2 as YNNKEL (reference sequence). CDR3 in amino acids: CASSQGDRYGYTF. CDR3 bases: TGTGCCAGCAGCCAAGGGGACAGGTATGGCTACACCTTC.

CDR3 region: CASSFRQDQETQYF. The CDR3 DNA reads TGTGCCAGCAGCTTTCGACAAGACCAAGAGACCCAGTACTTC. The chain is built from TRBV11-3 and TRBJ2-5; D is unresolved. V lost 3 bases and J lost 0, with 8 bases in between. This CDR3 comprises 14 residues. The germline V gene encodes CDR1 SGHNT and CDR2 YENEEA.

The chain uses TRBV12-3 or TRBV12-4 and TRBJ1-1; TRBD1 might be the D (6 bases). The CDR3 has 13 amino acids. Trimming shortened V by 5 bases and J by 5 bases, and 12 bases separated the two germline ends. CDR3 nucleotide sequence: TGTGCCAGCAGTCGACAGGCCTCAACTGAAGCTTTCTTT. Protein: CASSRQASTEAFF.

The chain recombines TRBV4-2 with TRBJ2-2; D not certain. The CDR3 consists of 17 residues. V was shortened by 2 bases and J by 1 base, with 14 bases between the two germline ends. Germline V gene sequence: CDR1 LGHNA, CDR2 YNFKEQ. This CDR3 reads CASSQILESLNTGELFF. CDR3 coding DNA: TGTGCCAGCAGCCAAATCCTCGAGTCTCTGAACACCGGGGAGCTGTTTTTT.

The rearrangement joins TRBV11-3 to TRBJ2-1, with D perhaps being TRBD1 or TRBD2 (7 bases each). V shed 3 bases and J shed 0 bases, with 12 bases lying between them. This CDR3 region has 16 residues. Germline V CDR1 and CDR2: SGHNT, YENEEA. CDR3 loop: CASSFRGGSSYNEQFF. Written as DNA, the CDR3 is TGTGCCAGCAGCTTCAGGGGGGGAAGCTCCTACAATGAGCAGTTCTTC.

This clonotype was observed a few times. The chain uses TRBV5-6 and TRBJ2-1; D perhaps matches TRBD1 (5 bases). V was pared by 4 bases and J by 4 bases, with 15 bases between. Germline loops: CDR1 SGHDT, CDR2 YYEEEE. CDR3 length equals 15 residues. The CDR3 region has the DNA TGTGCCAGCAGCCCGGTAGGGGATACGTACAATGAGCAGTTCTTC. This translates into CASSPVGDTYNEQFF.

This rearrangement joins TRBV7-9 to TRBJ1-1; maybe TRBD1 (5 bases). The V end was cut by 4 bases, the J end by 3 bases, with 12 bases between. There are 14 residues in the CDR3. Germline V lookup: CDR1 SEHNR, CDR2 FQNEAQ (reference sequence). DNA for the CDR3: TGTGCCAGCAGCTCCCCGAGGGGTCACACTGAAGCTTTCTTT. It yields the protein CASSSPRGHTEAFF.

This chain joins TRBV20-1 and TRBJ1-1; D is unclear. The length of the CDR3 is 12 residues. V lost 0 bases, J lost 4 bases, and 6 bases lay in between. Germline-derived CDR1 and CDR2 are DFQATT and SNEGSKA (reference sequence). CDR3 amino acids: CSARDLGTEAFF. For the CDR3, the DNA is TGCAGTGCTAGAGACCTTGGCACTGAAGCTTTCTTT.

The V gene is TRBV10-3, the J gene TRBJ2-7; TRBD2 matches at 11 bases. There are 13 residues in the CDR3. CDR1 and CDR2 (germline): ENHRY, SYGVKD. The J segment lost 3 bases and the V segment lost 6 bases, leaving 1 base of the junction unmatched. CDR3 DNA: TGTGCCATCAGGGGACTAGCGGACTACGAGCAGTACTTC. Its protein is CAIRGLADYEQYF.

V usage is TRBV14 and J usage is TRBJ1-3; D not certain. The length of the CDR3 is 15 residues. Looked up from germline, CDR1 is SGHDN and CDR2 is FVKESK. The ends were cut back, 1 base at V and 0 bases at J, with 7 bases in the middle. This CDR3 reads CASSQGIYSGNTIYF. The CDR3 bases are TGTGCCAGCAGCCAAGGGATTTACTCTGGAAACACCATATATTTT.

This chain links TRBV5-6 with TRBJ1-4; weak D call: TRBD1 (5 bases). The CDR3 runs 14 residues. Looked up from germline, CDR1 is SGHDT and CDR2 is YYEEEE. Trimming pared 2 bases from V and 15 bases from J, leaving 20 bases between. CDR3 sequence: CASSFWGRDLRMFF. CDR3 bases: TGTGCCAGCAGCTTCTGGGGCAGAGATTTGAGGATGTTTTTT.

This clonotype turned up a few times. The V call is TRBV12-3 or TRBV12-4, the J call TRBJ2-7, with TRBD1 matching 7 bases. J lost 5 bases, V lost 4 bases, and 11 bases had no gene match. The CDR3 spans 15 residues. CDR3 residues: CASSYDRAGLDEQYF. The CDR3 DNA follows: TGTGCCAGCAGTTACGACAGGGCCGGGCTCGACGAGCAGTACTTC.

The J gene is TRBJ2-7, the V gene TRBV7-2, with D possibly TRBD1 on 7 matching bases. Germline V gene lookup returns CDR1 SGHTA and CDR2 FQGNSA. V was clipped by 3 bases and J by 2 bases, with 11 bases between them. The CDR3 covers 14 residues. CDR3 sequence (DNA): TGTGCCAGCAGCTTTCAGGGGGGCGCCTACGAGCAGTACTTC. It codes for CASSFQGGAYEQYF.

The V and J genes are TRBV7-9 and TRBJ1-4; D gene uncertain. In germline, CDR1 is SEHNR, CDR2 FQNEAQ (reference sequence). V was cut by 5 bases and J by 0 bases, with 7 bases left in between. CDR3 length: 14 residues. The CDR3 here is CASSMFATNEKLFF. CDR3 coding DNA: TGTGCCAGCAGCATGTTTGCAACTAATGAAAAACTGTTTTTT.

This sequence joins TRBV18 and TRBJ2-2; D could derive from TRBD1 or TRBD2 (5 bases each). In germline, CDR1 is KGHSH, CDR2 LQKENI. With 2 bases removed from V and 1 base from J, the gap between germline ends came to 11 bases. The CDR3 has 16 amino acids. DNA of the CDR3: TGTGCCAGCTCACCAAGGGGAGAAGGGAACACCGGGGAGCTGTTTTTT. It specifies CASSPRGEGNTGELFF. Filled out from reference TRBV18 and TRBJ2-2, the complete variable domain reads NAGVMQNPRHLVRRRGQEARLRCSPMKGHSHVYWYRQLPEEGLKFMVYLQKENIIDESGMPKERFSAEFPKEGPSILRIQQVVRGDSAAYFCASSPRGEGNTGELFFGEGSRLTVL.

This clonotype was seen a few times. The chain carries TRBV12-3 or TRBV12-4 and TRBJ1-1; D might be TRBD1 (5 bases). Trimming left V 7 bases short and J 4 bases short, with 16 bases between. The CDR3 covers 14 residues. DNA for the CDR3: TGTGCCAGCATTTGGGGCAGGGCGGCCACTGAAGCTTTCTTT. Translation: CASIWGRAATEAFF.

The chain carries TRBV6-5 and TRBJ2-5; weak D call: TRBD1 (6 bases). Between the trimmed V and J ends, which lost 7 bases and 5 bases, there was a span of 11 bases. CDR1 is MNHEY and CDR2 is SVGAGI in the germline V gene. The CDR3 loop spans 12 amino acids. CDR3 residues: CASKTGWETQYF. The CDR3 DNA reads TGTGCCAGCAAAACAGGGTGGGAGACCCAGTACTTC.

The chain joins TRBV12-3 or TRBV12-4 to TRBJ2-1, with D hard to call. This CDR3 spans 11 amino acids. Between the trimmed V and J ends, which lost 5 bases and 7 bases, there was a span of 6 bases. This chain's CDR3 is CASSEQNEQFF. In nucleotides, the CDR3 is TGTGCCAGCAGTGAACAGAATGAGCAGTTCTTC.

The chain links TRBV2 to TRBJ1-1; maybe TRBD1 (6 bases). This CDR3 comprises 14 residues. Trimming pared 3 bases from V and 5 bases from J, leaving 13 bases between. The germline CDR1 and CDR2 sequences are SNHLY and FYNNEI. In DNA form, the CDR3 reads TGTGCCAGCAGTGAGTGGGGGGGCACGACTGAAGCTTTCTTT. This codes for CASSEWGGTTEAFF.